This T cell receptor (beta chain) is drawn from a study of blood T cell repertoires in COVID-19. For the study at large: Samples taken during acute and convalescent COVID-19 were collected in the United States, Italy and Spain. PBMCs, B-cell-depleted T cells, or T cells provided the cDNA or gDNA that made up the material.

The CDR3 is made up of 14 amino acids. Germline V gene data show CDR1 as GTSNPN and CDR2 as SVGIG (reference sequence). V lost 3 bases and J lost 7; bases outside the gene matches: 5. Authors' methods: Estimated nucleated cell counts came from reference gene primer amplification. Produced via immunoSEQ multiplex PCR; TCRdb's table is partial and in-frame only. V, J and clone size derive from that table, while D and trimming were established from the DNA sequence. The top ten hold 5% to 7.5% of the sample, which has tens of thousands of clones, about 91% seen once. This chain uses TRBV30 with TRBJ1-6; 8 nucleotides align to TRBD1. Sequencing was performed on peripheral blood. The TCR originated in a woman in her 50s with acute or convalescent COVID-19. This CDR3 reads CAWSRQGHNSPLHF. DNA of the CDR3: TGTGCCTGGAGCAGACAGGGGCACAATTCACCCCTCCACTTT.